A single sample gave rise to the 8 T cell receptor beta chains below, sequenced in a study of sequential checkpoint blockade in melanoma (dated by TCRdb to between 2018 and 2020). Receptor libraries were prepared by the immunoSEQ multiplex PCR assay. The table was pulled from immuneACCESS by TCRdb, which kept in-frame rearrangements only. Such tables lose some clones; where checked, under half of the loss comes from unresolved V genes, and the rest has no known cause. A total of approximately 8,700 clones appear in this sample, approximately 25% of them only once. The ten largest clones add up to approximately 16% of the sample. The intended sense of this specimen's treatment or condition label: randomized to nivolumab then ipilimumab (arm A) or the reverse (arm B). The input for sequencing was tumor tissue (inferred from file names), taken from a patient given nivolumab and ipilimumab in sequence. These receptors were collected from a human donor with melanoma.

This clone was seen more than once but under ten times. CDR3 bases: TGTGCCAGCAGCCCCCATCTTGGCCCGTACGAGCAGTACTTC. It specifies CASSPHLGPYEQYF. The V gene is TRBV11-3, the J gene TRBJ2-7; D gene unclear. The CDR3 is made up of 14 amino acids. Germline lookup yields CDR1 SGHNT and CDR2 YENEEA. Trimming took off 5 bases at V and 4 bases at J, with 15 bases between the two ends.

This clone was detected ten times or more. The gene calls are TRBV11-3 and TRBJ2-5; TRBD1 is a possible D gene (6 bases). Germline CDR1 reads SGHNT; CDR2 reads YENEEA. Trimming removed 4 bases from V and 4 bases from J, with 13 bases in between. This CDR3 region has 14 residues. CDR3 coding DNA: TGTGCCAGCAGCTGGGGACACGATCGAGAGACCCAGTACTTC. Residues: CASSWGHDRETQYF.

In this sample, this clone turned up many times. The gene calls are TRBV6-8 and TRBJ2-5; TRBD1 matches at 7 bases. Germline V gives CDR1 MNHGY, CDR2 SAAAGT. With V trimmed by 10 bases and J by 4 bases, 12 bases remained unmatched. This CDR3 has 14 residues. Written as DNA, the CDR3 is TGTGCCATCAGGACAGGTCCCTTGGGAGAGACCCAGTACTTC. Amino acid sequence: CAIRTGPLGETQYF.

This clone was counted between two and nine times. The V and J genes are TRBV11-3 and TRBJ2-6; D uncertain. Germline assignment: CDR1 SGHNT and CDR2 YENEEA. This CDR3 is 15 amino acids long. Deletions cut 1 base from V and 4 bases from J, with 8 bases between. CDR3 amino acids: CASSLVLSGANVLTF. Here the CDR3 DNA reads TGTGCCAGCAGCTTAGTTCTTTCAGGGGCCAACGTCCTGACTTTC.

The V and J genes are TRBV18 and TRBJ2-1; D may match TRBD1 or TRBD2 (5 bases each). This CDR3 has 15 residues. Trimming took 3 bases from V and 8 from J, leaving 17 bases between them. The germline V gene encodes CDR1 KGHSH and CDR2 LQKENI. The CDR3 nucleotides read TGTGCCAGCTCACCGGGGTTAGCAATGGGGGATGAGCAGTTCTTC. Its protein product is CASSPGLAMGDEQFF.

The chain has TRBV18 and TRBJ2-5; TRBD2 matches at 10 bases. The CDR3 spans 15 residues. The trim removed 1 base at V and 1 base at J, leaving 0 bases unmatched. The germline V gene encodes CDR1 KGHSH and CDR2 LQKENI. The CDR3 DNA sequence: TGTGCCAGCTCACCACTAGCGGGAGGCCAAGAGACCCAGTACTTC. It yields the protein CASSPLAGGQETQYF.

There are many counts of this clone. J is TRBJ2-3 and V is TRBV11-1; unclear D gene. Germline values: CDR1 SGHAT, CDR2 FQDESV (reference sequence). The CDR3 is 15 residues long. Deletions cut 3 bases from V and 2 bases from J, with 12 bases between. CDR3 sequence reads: CASSFMTGFTDTQYF. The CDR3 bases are TGTGCCAGCAGCTTCATGACCGGCTTCACAGATACGCAGTATTTT.

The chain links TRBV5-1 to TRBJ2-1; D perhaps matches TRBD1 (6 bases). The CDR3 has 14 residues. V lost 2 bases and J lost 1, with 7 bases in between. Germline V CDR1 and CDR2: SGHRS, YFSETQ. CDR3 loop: CASSLQGSYNEQFF. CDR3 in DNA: TGCGCCAGCAGCTTACAGGGTTCCTACAATGAGCAGTTCTTC.